This is a list of T cell receptor beta chains from one sample in a study of blood T cells in healthy people across ages. TCRdb used MiXCR to reprocess the 5' RACE reads, holding one entry per CDR3 protein. This repertoire shows approximately 830,000 distinct CDR3 sequences, roughly 60% found once; its top ten account for roughly a quarter. Sequences were obtained from blood. These receptors were taken from a man aged 30 to 39 in good health. Each CDR3 is given with its conserved first and last residue. D genes are given only for firm matches. A clone size is listed for some rows: how often the clone was seen (once, few, many), or a class if it is expanded.

V,J,D,size,DNA,CDR3
TRBV29-1,TRBJ2-5,TRBD1,NA,TGCAGCGCGACAGGGCTGGGGGAGACCCAGTACTTC,CSATGLGETQYF
TRBV20-1,TRBJ2-1,TRBD2,NA,TGCAGTGCTAGACGTGCGGGGGGTATCTTGGACAATGAGCAGTTCTTC,CSARRAGGILDNEQFF
TRBV5-1,TRBJ2-3,NA,NA,TGCGCCAGCAGCTACACCGGGCCTCGCACAGATACGCAGTATTTT,CASSYTGPRTDTQYF
TRBV29-1,TRBJ1-5,TRBD1,few,TGCAGCGCAATGACAGGGGGCGGTCAGCCCCAGCATTTT,CSAMTGGGQPQHF
TRBV7-2,TRBJ2-1,TRBD2,NA,TGTGCCAGCAGCTTGAGGAGCGGGGGGGCCAATGAGCAGTTCTTC,CASSLRSGGANEQFF
TRBV29-1,TRBJ1-5,TRBD1,few,TGCAGCGTGGTGACAGGGGAGGGCCAGCCCCAGCATTTT,CSVVTGEGQPQHF
TRBV29-1,TRBJ2-7,NA,once,TGCAGCGTTGTCGGCATCCCCTACGAGCAGTACTTC,CSVVGIPYEQYF
TRBV6-2/TRBV6-3,TRBJ2-2,NA,NA,TGTGCCAGCAGTGAGGGGAACACCGGGGAGCTGTTTTTT,CASSEGNTGELFF
TRBV4-3,TRBJ1-2,NA,few,TGCGCCAGCAGCCAAGATGGAGGGATTAACTATGGCTACACCTTC,CASSQDGGINYGYTF
TRBV12-3/TRBV12-4,TRBJ2-6,NA,NA,TGTGCCAGCAGTGCCGGACAAGGCAACGTCCTGACTTTC,CASSAGQGNVLTF
TRBV10-3,TRBJ2-2,NA,NA,TGTGCCATCAGTGAGTCGACTCTTGGGCAGGGCCAGAACACCGGGGAGCTGTTTTTT,CAISESTLGQGQNTGELFF
TRBV28,TRBJ2-1,NA,once,TGTGCCAGCAGTGGAGGGGTCCTTAGCTCCTACAATGAGCAGTTCTTC,CASSGGVLSSYNEQFF
TRBV7-2,TRBJ2-1,TRBD2,many,TGTGCCAGCAGCCGGCGGGGGGCATATGAGCAGTTCTTC,CASSRRGAYEQFF
TRBV10-3,TRBJ2-3,TRBD2,few,TGTGCCATCAGTGAGCCCGCCTCCCCCGGGACTAGCGGGTTAGATACGCAGTATTTT,CAISEPASPGTSGLDTQYF
TRBV6-5,TRBJ1-2,NA,NA,TGTGCCAGCAGTTACGGAACGGGACCCAACTATGGCTACACCTTC,CASSYGTGPNYGYTF
TRBV29-1,TRBJ2-3,TRBD1,few,TGCAGCGTGAGGGGACAGTGGGAAGGCGATACGCAGTATTTT,CSVRGQWEGDTQYF
TRBV2,TRBJ2-1,TRBD2,NA,TGTGCCAGCAGTGGGACTAGCGACCACCTTAATGAGCAGTTCTTC,CASSGTSDHLNEQFF
TRBV2,TRBJ2-7,NA,NA,TGTGCCAGCAGGGACTTATCCTACGAGCAGTACTTC,CASRDLSYEQYF
TRBV20-1,TRBJ2-1,TRBD2,NA,TGTAGTGCTAGAATTGGGGTGCGGGGGGCCGACACGAGCTCCTACAATGAGCAGTTCTTC,CSARIGVRGADTSSYNEQFF
TRBV25-1,TRBJ2-1,TRBD2,NA,TGTGCCAGCAGTGAATTTGAGGCGGGGGGCAATGAGCAGTTCTTC,CASSEFEAGGNEQFF
TRBV11-2,TRBJ1-1,NA,NA,TGTGCCAGCACCTTCTACCCGAGCAGCTTTAACACTGAAGCTTTCTTT,CASTFYPSSFNTEAFF
TRBV2,TRBJ2-3,NA,few,TGTGCCAGCAGTGTCCTTAGGACAGATACGCAGTATTTT,CASSVLRTDTQYF
TRBV28,TRBJ1-2,NA,few,TGTGCCAGCAGTCCCCAGACAGTGGAAGCTTATGGCTACACCTTC,CASSPQTVEAYGYTF
TRBV7-2,TRBJ2-3,NA,NA,TGTGCCAGCAGTACCCGGCAGGGCACAGATACGCAGTATTTT,CASSTRQGTDTQYF